The clone carrying this T cell receptor (beta chain) was detected a few times. Its specificity is not known. Only in-frame clones appear in the TCRdb table, and some are missing; sequencing was by immunoSEQ multiplex PCR. The sample shows about 100,000 clones, 85% to 90% of them seen only once. The CDR3 is made up of 13 amino acids. The data stem from a study of T cell responses to AZD1222 COVID-19 vaccine. General study points: At study baseline, merely five or six AZD1222 recipients were seropositive. The study reported that nearly half of spike-specific TCRs target unmutated variant regions.

The J gene is TRBJ2-7, the V gene TRBV21-1; TRBD2, the table's D call, was not compared with the DNA. TRBV21-1 is flagged as a pseudogene. The sequence derives from an adult who received the AZD1222 COVID-19 vaccine. The material was peripheral blood, obtained 28 days after the second AZD1222 dose. The CDR3 loop reads CASSKGLSYEQYF. CDR3 sequence (DNA): TGTGCCAGCAGCAAAGGACTCTCCTACGAGCAGTACTTC.